Below, 19 T cell receptor beta chains from the same sample are listed, as sequenced in a study of T cells after posttransplantation cyclophosphamide. A marrow graft followed busulfan-fludarabine conditioning, with cyclophosphamide on days +3 and +4. TCRdb's copy holds only in-frame clones and misses some; the assay was immunoSEQ multiplex PCR. The top ten hold 25% to 35% of the sample, which has under 20,000 clones, approximately 69% seen once. Sequenced here: PBMCs, sampled after an allogeneic stem cell transplant with post-transplant cyclophosphamide. The receptors here all came from a male patient aged 25-45 years who received an allogeneic stem cell transplant from a related donor, was CMV-positive, and had acute GVHD only. Some T cells may arise from the graft donor.

J is TRBJ2-2 and V is TRBV5-1; perhaps TRBD1 as D (5 bases). From germline, CDR1 is SGHRS and CDR2 YFSETQ. V was trimmed by 4 bases and J by 6 bases, leaving 19 bases between them. This CDR3 has 16 amino acids. CDR3 nucleotide sequence: TGCGCCAGCAGCCCCCTAGGGGAAGGTCGTTCCGGGGAGCTGTTTTTT. This translates into CASSPLGEGRSGELFF.

CDR3 residues: CSVSTGANYGYTF. CDR3 DNA sequence: TGCAGCGTGAGTACAGGGGCTAACTATGGCTACACCTTC. The chain uses TRBV29-1 and TRBJ1-2; 7 bases align to TRBD1. The J segment lost 0 bases and the V segment lost 6 bases, leaving 4 bases of the junction unmatched. CDR1 SQVTM and CDR2 ANQGSEA come from the germline V gene. This CDR3 region has 13 residues.

This chain links TRBV7-8 with TRBJ2-7; TRBD1 is a possible D gene (5 bases). V shed 1 base and J shed 5 bases, with 9 bases lying between them. Germline CDR1 is SGHVS and CDR2 is FQNEAQ. This CDR3 has 13 residues. The CDR3 here is CASSLEGSHEQYF. Here the CDR3 DNA reads TGTGCCAGCAGCTTAGAGGGGTCCCACGAGCAGTACTTC.

The chain carries TRBV2 and TRBJ1-6; unclear D gene. This CDR3 is 13 amino acids long. CDR1 and CDR2 from the germline V gene are SNHLY and FYNNEI. V lost 0 bases and J 9 bases, leaving 6 bases between the germline ends. CDR3 coding DNA: TGTGCCAGCAGTGAAGCGGGCATTTCACCCCTCCACTTT. This translates into CASSEAGISPLHF.

The chain is built from TRBV10-3 and TRBJ2-1, with D perhaps TRBD1 (5 bases). With 10 bases removed from V and 0 bases from J, the gap between germline ends came to 13 bases. CDR1 and CDR2 (germline): ENHRY, SYGVKD. The length of the CDR3 is 14 residues. The CDR3: CATLTDGSYNEQFF. CDR3 nucleotide sequence: TGTGCCACGCTGACAGATGGCTCCTACAATGAGCAGTTCTTC.

The chain links TRBV18 to TRBJ1-6; no firm D call. Germline CDR1 KGHSH, CDR2 LQKENI. The CDR3 covers 16 residues. V lost 2 bases, J lost 1 base, and 9 bases lay in between. The CDR3 DNA follows: TGTGCCAGCTCACCAAACGGTGTTTCCTATAATTCACCCCTCCACTTT. Encoded protein: CASSPNGVSYNSPLHF.

This clone was seen once. The rearrangement links TRBV19 to TRBJ2-6, with D possibly matching TRBD2 (6 bases). The CDR3 sequence is 16 residues long. Germline V gives CDR1 LNHDA, CDR2 SQIVND (reference sequence). V dropped 5 bases and J dropped 1 base, with 12 bases sitting between them. CDR3 amino acids: CASSPNAGSGANVLTF. In nucleotides, the CDR3 is TGTGCCAGTAGTCCCAACGCGGGATCTGGGGCCAACGTCCTGACTTTC.

The chain joins TRBV13 to TRBJ1-4; D possibly corresponds to TRBD1 (5 bases). CDR1 is PRHDT and CDR2 is FYEKMQ in the germline V gene (reference sequence). CDR3 size: 14 residues. V lost 5 bases to trimming and J lost 0 bases, with 7 bases between them. The CDR3 reads CASSQGATNEKLFF. The CDR3 bases are TGTGCCAGCAGCCAGGGTGCAACTAATGAAAAACTGTTTTTT.

The rearrangement uses TRBV19 and TRBJ2-1; TRBD2 matches at 8 bases. The CDR3 runs 19 residues. The junction had 15 bases not matched to a gene; V was cut back by 5 bases and J by 0 bases. CDR1 LNHDA and CDR2 SQIVND come from the germline V gene (reference sequence). The CDR3: CASSRGSSGVGSSYNEQFF. The CDR3 DNA follows: TGTGCCAGTAGTCGGGGGAGTAGCGGGGTAGGGAGCTCCTACAATGAGCAGTTCTTC.

The V and J genes are TRBV7-2 and TRBJ1-5, with D possibly matching TRBD1 (5 bases). Germline CDR1 SGHTA, CDR2 FQGNSA. CDR3 length: 14 residues. The germline V and J ends were trimmed by 4 bases and 0 bases, with 7 bases remaining between them. The CDR3 nucleotides read TGTGCCAGCAGCTGGGGGGGTAGCAATCAGCCCCAGCATTTT. Protein product: CASSWGGSNQPQHF.

This clone was observed a few times. This chain links TRBV2 with TRBJ2-2; 10 bases map to TRBD2. The germline CDR1 and CDR2 sequences are SNHLY and FYNNEI. The J segment lost 0 bases and the V segment lost 8 bases, leaving 3 bases of the junction unmatched. The CDR3 has 15 residues. The CDR3 is CASAGTSANTGELFF. CDR3 in DNA: TGTGCCAGCGCCGGGACTAGCGCGAACACCGGGGAGCTGTTTTTT.

V usage is TRBV4-3 and J usage is TRBJ2-3, with 10 bases matching TRBD2. The CDR3 is made up of 17 amino acids. Germline V CDR1 and CDR2: LGHNA, YSLEER. Losses at the gene ends were 3 bases for V and 0 bases for J; bases not matched to a gene: 6. The CDR3 DNA is TGCGCCAGCAGCCATCTAGCGGGGGTTACTAGCACAGATACGCAGTATTTT. Amino acid sequence: CASSHLAGVTSTDTQYF.

The rearrangement uses TRBV7-2 and TRBJ2-5, with 9 bases matching TRBD2. Germline trimming cut 1 base from V and 4 bases from J; bases unmatched to any gene: 4. Germline CDR1 and CDR2: SGHTA and FQGNSA. The length of the CDR3 is 15 residues. This CDR3 is CASSLGGGASETQYF. DNA for the CDR3: TGTGCCAGCAGCTTAGGCGGGGGGGCCTCAGAGACCCAGTACTTC.

CDR3 sequence reads: CASLGRGQGATDTQYF. DNA for the CDR3: TGTGCCAGCCTCGGCAGGGGACAGGGGGCAACAGATACGCAGTATTTT. The chain is built from TRBV2 and TRBJ2-3; TRBD1 matches at 12 bases. The CDR3 has 16 residues. The trim removed 8 bases at V and 3 bases at J, leaving 9 bases unmatched. The germline CDR1 and CDR2 sequences are SNHLY and FYNNEI.

This clone was detected once. The gene calls are TRBV9 and TRBJ1-2, with TRBD1 matching 10 bases. Trimming at V came to 3 bases and at J to 6 bases, leaving 11 bases not matched to a gene. From germline, CDR1 is SGDLS and CDR2 YYNGEE. There are 16 residues in the CDR3. The CDR3 reads CASSASFPGQGNGYTF. The CDR3 coding sequence is TGTGCCAGCAGCGCCAGTTTCCCGGGACAGGGGAATGGCTACACCTTC.

The rearrangement joins TRBV5-4 to TRBJ2-3, with 10 bases lining up with TRBD2. The CDR3 contains 18 residues. V lost 2 bases, J lost 2 bases, and 11 bases stayed unmatched. Germline CDR1 SGHNT, CDR2 YYREEE (reference sequence). The CDR3 is CASSLLAGNQIYTDTQYF. In DNA form, the CDR3 reads TGTGCCAGCAGCTTACTAGCGGGGAACCAGATCTACACAGATACGCAGTATTTT.

This sequence joins TRBV5-4 and TRBJ1-1, with D unclear. The germline gives CDR1 SGHNT, CDR2 YYREEE (reference sequence). The CDR3 totals 14 residues. The V end was cut by 0 bases, the J end by 2 bases, with 8 bases between. CDR3 in amino acids: CASSLGHINTEAFF. DNA of the CDR3: TGTGCCAGCAGCTTGGGACACATAAACACTGAAGCTTTCTTT.

This clone was counted between two and nine times. The rearrangement joins TRBV6-1 to TRBJ1-2; D gene unclear. Germline loops: CDR1 MNHNS, CDR2 SASEGT. This CDR3 region has 13 residues. Trimming removed 4 bases at V and 4 bases at J, with 10 bases between. The CDR3 protein is CASSVGSGYGYTF. For the CDR3, the DNA is TGTGCCAGCAGTGTTGGCAGTGGCTATGGCTACACCTTC.

The rearrangement joins TRBV7-2 to TRBJ1-2; 7 bases align to TRBD1. The V segment lost 1 base and the J segment 1 base; nucleotides outside the gene matches: 3. The germline V gene has CDR1 SGHTA and CDR2 FQGNSA. CDR3 length: 15 amino acids. The CDR3 protein is CASSLEDRFNYGYTF. In DNA form, the CDR3 reads TGTGCCAGCAGCTTAGAGGACAGGTTTAACTATGGCTACACCTTC.